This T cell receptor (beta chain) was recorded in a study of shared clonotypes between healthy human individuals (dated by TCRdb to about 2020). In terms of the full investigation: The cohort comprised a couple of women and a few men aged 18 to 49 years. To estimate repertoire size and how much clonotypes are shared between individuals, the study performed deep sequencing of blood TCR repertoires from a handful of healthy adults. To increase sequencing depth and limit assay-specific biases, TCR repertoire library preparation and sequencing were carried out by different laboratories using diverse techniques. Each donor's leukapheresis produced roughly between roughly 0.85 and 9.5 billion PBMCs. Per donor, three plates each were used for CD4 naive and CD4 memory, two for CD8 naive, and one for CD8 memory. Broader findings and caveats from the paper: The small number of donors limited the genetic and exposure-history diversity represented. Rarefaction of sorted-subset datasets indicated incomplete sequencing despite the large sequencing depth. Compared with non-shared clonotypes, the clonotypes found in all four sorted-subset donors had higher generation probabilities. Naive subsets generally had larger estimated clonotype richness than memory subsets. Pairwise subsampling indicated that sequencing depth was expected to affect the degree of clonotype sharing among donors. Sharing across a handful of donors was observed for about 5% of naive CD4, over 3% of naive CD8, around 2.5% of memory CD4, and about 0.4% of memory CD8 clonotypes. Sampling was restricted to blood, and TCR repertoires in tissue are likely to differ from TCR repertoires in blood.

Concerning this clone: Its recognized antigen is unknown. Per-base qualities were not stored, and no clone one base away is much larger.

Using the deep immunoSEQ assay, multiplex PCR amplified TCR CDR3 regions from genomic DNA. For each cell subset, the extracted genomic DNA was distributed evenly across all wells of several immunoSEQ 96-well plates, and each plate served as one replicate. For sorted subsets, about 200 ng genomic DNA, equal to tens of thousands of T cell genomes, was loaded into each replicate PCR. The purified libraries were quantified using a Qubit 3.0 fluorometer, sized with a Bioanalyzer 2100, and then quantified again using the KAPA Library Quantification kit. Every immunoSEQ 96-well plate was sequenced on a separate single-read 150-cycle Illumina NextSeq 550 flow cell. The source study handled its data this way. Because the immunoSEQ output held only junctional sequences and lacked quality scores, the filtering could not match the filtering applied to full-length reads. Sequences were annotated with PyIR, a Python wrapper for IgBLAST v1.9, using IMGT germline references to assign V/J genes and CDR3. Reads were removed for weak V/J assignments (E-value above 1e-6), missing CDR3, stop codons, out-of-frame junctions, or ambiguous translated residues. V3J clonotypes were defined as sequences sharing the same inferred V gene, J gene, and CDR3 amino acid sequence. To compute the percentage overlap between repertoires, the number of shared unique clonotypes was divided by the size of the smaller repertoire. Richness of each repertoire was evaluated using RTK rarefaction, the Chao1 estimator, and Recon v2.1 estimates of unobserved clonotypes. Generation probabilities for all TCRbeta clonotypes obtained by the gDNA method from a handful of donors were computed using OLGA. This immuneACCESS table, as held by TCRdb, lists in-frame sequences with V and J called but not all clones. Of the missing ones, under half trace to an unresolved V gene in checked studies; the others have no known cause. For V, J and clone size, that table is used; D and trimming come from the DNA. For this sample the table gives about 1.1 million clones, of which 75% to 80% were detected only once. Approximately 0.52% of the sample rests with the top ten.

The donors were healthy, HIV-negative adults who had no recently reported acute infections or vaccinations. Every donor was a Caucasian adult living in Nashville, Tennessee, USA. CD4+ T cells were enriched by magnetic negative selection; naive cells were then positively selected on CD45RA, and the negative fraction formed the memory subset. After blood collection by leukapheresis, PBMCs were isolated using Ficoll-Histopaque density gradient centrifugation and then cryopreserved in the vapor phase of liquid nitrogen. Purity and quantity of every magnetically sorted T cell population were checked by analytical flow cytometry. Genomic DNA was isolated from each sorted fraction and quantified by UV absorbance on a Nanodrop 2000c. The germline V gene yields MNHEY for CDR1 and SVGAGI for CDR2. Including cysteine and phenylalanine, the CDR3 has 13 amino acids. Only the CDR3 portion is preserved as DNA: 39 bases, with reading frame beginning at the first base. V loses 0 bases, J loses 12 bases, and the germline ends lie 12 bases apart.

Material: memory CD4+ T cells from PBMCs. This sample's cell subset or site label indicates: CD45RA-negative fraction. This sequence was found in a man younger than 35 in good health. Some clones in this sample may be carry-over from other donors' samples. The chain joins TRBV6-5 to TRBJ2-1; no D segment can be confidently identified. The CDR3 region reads CASSYSRGPRQFF. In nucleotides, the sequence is TGTGCCAGCAGTTACTCGAGAGGTCCCAGGCAGTTCTTC.